Below are 16 T cell receptor beta chains sequenced from a single sample in a study of T cell changes during pregnancy in multiple sclerosis. Profiling relied on immunoSEQ multiplex PCR, and the TCRdb table lists in-frame clones only, not all of them. The repertoire holds about 54,000 clones, with around 92% as singletons. The sample here was peripheral blood, taken after pregnancy. These receptors were obtained from a female donor in good health, enrolled as a control in a pregnancy study.

This sequence joins TRBV2 and TRBJ1-5; D gene unclear. The CDR3 runs to 12 residues. V was shortened by 5 bases and J by 6 bases, with 8 bases between the two germline ends. Germline CDR1 reads SNHLY; CDR2 reads FYNNEI. In DNA, the CDR3 is TGTGCCAGCAGTATACAAACTCAGCCCCAGCATTTT. This codes for CASSIQTQPQHF.

This chain connects TRBV29-1 to TRBJ1-5; D possibly corresponds to TRBD1 (6 bases). V lost 6 bases, J lost 0 bases, and 12 bases lay in between. The V gene's germline CDR1 is SQVTM and CDR2 ANQGSEA. The CDR3 sequence is 14 residues long. The CDR3 sequence is CSVGTSYSNQPQHF. The CDR3 nucleotides are TGCAGCGTGGGGACAAGTTATAGCAATCAGCCCCAGCATTTT.

This chain connects TRBV7-8 to TRBJ1-5; D is uncertain. The CDR3 sequence is 15 residues long. The V end was cut by 3 bases, the J end by 2 bases, with 11 bases between. The germline CDR1 and CDR2 sequences are SGHVS and FQNEAQ. CDR3 coding DNA: TGTGCCAGCAGCTTGGGGAGGGCAGGCAATCAGCCCCAGCATTTT. The encoded protein is CASSLGRAGNQPQHF.

The genes are TRBV29-1 and TRBJ1-1; TRBD1 agrees at 9 bases. The length of the CDR3 is 15 residues. Germline-derived CDR1 and CDR2 are SQVTM and ANQGSEA. V shed 5 bases and J 1 base; nucleotides not matched to a gene: 8. The CDR3 loop reads CSVIRTGARNTEAFF. DNA of the CDR3: TGCAGCGTTATTCGGACAGGGGCGCGGAACACTGAAGCTTTCTTT.

The rearrangement joins TRBV6-1 to TRBJ1-4; perhaps TRBD1 as D (5 bases). Germline CDR1 MNHNS, CDR2 SASEGT. The CDR3 covers 15 residues. V was pared by 8 bases and J by 5 bases, with 18 bases between. The DNA for the CDR3 is TGTGCCAGCGGATTCCCTACAGGAATAAATGAAAAACTGTTTTTT. Amino acids: CASGFPTGINEKLFF.

The count of this clone is one. The chain carries TRBV5-1 and TRBJ1-1, with 7 nucleotides matching TRBD1. Germline CDR1 and CDR2: SGHRS and YFSETQ. The V and J ends lost 3 bases and 3 bases, in that order; junction bases with no gene match: 8. The CDR3 has 15 amino acids. The CDR3 loop reads CASSWATGAYTEAFF. The CDR3 DNA reads as TGCGCCAGCAGCTGGGCAACAGGGGCGTACACTGAAGCTTTCTTT.

The rearrangement links TRBV5-1 to TRBJ2-1; 12 bases are shared with TRBD2. This CDR3 comprises 17 residues. V lost 2 bases and J lost 2; bases outside the gene matches: 5. CDR1 is SGHRS, CDR2 YFSETQ, per germline. The CDR3 DNA is TGCGCCAGCAGCTTTGTGCTAGCGGGAGGGCCCTACAATGAGCAGTTCTTC. Protein sequence: CASSFVLAGGPYNEQFF.

V is TRBV19 and J is TRBJ2-7; TRBD1 aligns across 9 bases. From germline, CDR1 is LNHDA and CDR2 SQIVND (reference sequence). V was pared by 6 bases and J by 5 bases, with 5 bases of the junction left unmatched. This CDR3 has 13 residues. For the CDR3, the DNA is TGTGCCAGTAGGGGGACAGGGAGGGACGAGCAGTACTTC. Its protein product is CASRGTGRDEQYF.

The chain employs TRBV28 and TRBJ1-3, with a tentative D call TRBD1 (5 bases). Trimming took 3 bases from V and 4 from J, leaving 22 bases between them. Germline loops: CDR1 MDHEN, CDR2 SYDVKM. The CDR3 has 18 residues. The CDR3 sequence: CASSFPGGGGFPGNTIYF. CDR3 in DNA: TGTGCCAGCAGTTTCCCCGGCGGGGGGGGTTTTCCCGGAAACACCATATATTTT.

V gene TRBV6-1 combines with J gene TRBJ2-4; 8 bases fit TRBD1. Germline-derived CDR1 and CDR2 are MNHNS and SASEGT. The CDR3 consists of 15 residues. The V and J ends lost 6 bases and 0 bases, in that order; junction bases with no gene match: 4. CDR3 nucleotides: TGTGCCAGCAGCGGACAGGGACTAGCCAAAAACATTCAGTACTTC. Its translation: CASSGQGLAKNIQYF.

The chain employs TRBV12-5 and TRBJ2-1, with a possible D match to TRBD2 (5 bases). The CDR3 extends over 15 amino acids. Germline values: CDR1 LGHNT, CDR2 FRNRAP. Trimming removed 2 bases at V and 8 bases at J, with 16 bases between. The CDR3 bases are TGTGCTAGTGGTTTGTCGAGGGATCCAATCCATGAGCAGTTCTTC. This translates into CASGLSRDPIHEQFF.

V and J are TRBV29-1 and TRBJ1-2; weak D call: TRBD1 (6 bases). The CDR3 is 11 residues long. V lost 7 bases, J lost 8 bases, and 14 bases lay in between. From germline, CDR1 is SQVTM and CDR2 ANQGSEA. As DNA, the CDR3 is TGCAGCGCCGTCAGGGGAGGGGGCTACACCTTC. This translates into CSAVRGGGYTF.

As regards this clone: The same CDR3 arises from other DNA sequences in this sample as well. The chain is built from TRBV7-9 and TRBJ1-6; possible D gene TRBD1, 6 bases. The CDR3 sequence is 15 residues long. Trimming pared 4 bases from V and 7 bases from J, leaving 14 bases between. Germline V gives CDR1 SEHNR, CDR2 FQNEAQ (reference sequence). The CDR3 is CASSSVQGWNSPLHF. The CDR3 nucleotides read TGTGCCAGCAGCTCCGTGCAGGGGTGGAATTCACCCCTCCACTTT.

The chain is built from TRBV27 and TRBJ2-3, with D possibly being TRBD2 (6 bases). This CDR3 has 14 amino acids. The V and J ends lost 4 bases and 2 bases respectively, with 10 bases between them. CDR1 is MNHEY and CDR2 is SMNVEV in the germline V gene (reference sequence). CDR3 in DNA: TGTGCCAGCAGTTCAACTAGCCTCACAGATACGCAGTATTTT. This gives the protein CASSSTSLTDTQYF.

Only one count was recorded for this clone. The chain carries TRBV18 and TRBJ2-5, with a tentative D call TRBD1 (6 bases). The V end lost 3 bases, the J end lost 1 base, and 9 bases lay between the germline ends. The CDR3 contains 14 residues. In germline, CDR1 is KGHSH, CDR2 LQKENI. The CDR3 nucleotides read TGTGCCAGCTCACCGGGCAGGGGCCAAGAGACCCAGTACTTC. This translates into CASSPGRGQETQYF.

The rearrangement uses TRBV11-3 and TRBJ2-7; D is perhaps TRBD2 (6 bases). The V end was cut by 5 bases, the J end by 3 bases, with 14 bases between. The germline gives CDR1 SGHNT, CDR2 YENEEA. The CDR3 extends over 14 amino acids. The CDR3, as DNA: TGTGCCAGCAGCATCGGAGGGCCAAGCTACGAGCAGTACTTC. This gives the protein CASSIGGPSYEQYF.